This section outlines one T cell receptor (beta chain) sequence together with its context. This clonotype was recorded at least ten times. It lacks a known antigen. Base quality data are lacking; no much larger clone is found one base away. The sample comes from a study of T cells in Graves' hyperthyroidism and ophthalmopathy (dated by TCRdb to about 2019). Study-level background: Peripheral blood samples were taken at the time of initial diagnosis, prior to any treatment. A discovery cohort of about 95 patients, about 43 with Graves' ophthalmopathy and about 60 with stable Graves' hyperthyroidism, was used to find distinguishing TCR V-J signatures. Prospective prediction of ophthalmopathy was tested in an independent validation cohort consisting of roughly 20 hyperthyroidism patients and 15 or so patients who later progressed to ophthalmopathy. For training and testing, the approximately 97 patients in the discovery cohort were randomly divided in a 7:3 ratio. In addition, the study compared T-cell repertoires in thyroid tissue and in blood from about 6 Graves' hyperthyroidism patients. After blood sampling, hyperthyroidism patients were treated with methimazole at a starting dose of 30 mg daily, and ophthalmopathy patients were treated with high-dose intravenous methylprednisolone. TCR Vbeta CDR3 sequencing of roughly 140 peripheral blood samples (more than 40 ophthalmopathy, 75 to 80 hyperthyroidism and about 17 progressor patients) is reported in the paper. Results the study describes overall, beyond this receptor: Most expanded thyroid clonotypes (frequency above 0.001) were also found in blood, which suggests that blood repertoires may mirror thyroid immune responses. No statistical method was used to fix the sample size in advance, and group allocation was not hidden from the investigators. During validation, the model predicted progression to ophthalmopathy a median of about 5.9 months ahead of onset, with around 71% sensitivity and 72.22% specificity. A 13 V-J signature model separated ophthalmopathy from stable hyperthyroidism, with approximately 86% sensitivity and roughly 84% specificity in cross-validation and 80%/75% in testing.

Counted from cysteine to phenylalanine, this CDR3 has 15 amino acids. The CDR3 DNA has 45 bases and is translated from base 1. Reading the germline V gene gives CDR1 MNHEY and CDR2 SVGAGI. Deletion took 1 base off V and 4 bases off J, with a span of 13 bases between the germline ends. Ophthalmopathy patients had moderately to severely active disease, Clinical Activity Score of at least 3, NOSPECS grade of at least 4, and duration under 3 months. Exclusion was applied to patients with uncontrolled infections, other autoimmune diseases, pregnancy or lactation. Diagnoses relied on clinical symptoms, serum thyroxine and TRAb, thyroid ultrasound and orbital computed tomography. Ficoll-Paque density gradient centrifugation was used to isolate PBMCs from around 10 ml of fresh peripheral blood. Total RNA was extracted with Trizol reagent, and quality was checked on an Agilent 2100 Bioanalyzer. The TCR beta CDR3 regions were amplified from RNA transcripts. For the first round of RT-PCR on the TCR CDR3, the HTBI primer set was used together with the Qiagen OneStep RT-PCR kit. A second multiplex PCR round built the libraries, followed by size selection and purification. The libraries were sequenced on an Illumina HiSeq2000 using paired-end 100 bp reads. Per the source publication's procedure: SOAPnuke was used to process the raw data, with reads discarded if the reads contained adapters or uncalled bases, had a mean Phred below 15, or lacked an exact constant-primer or identifier match. COPE v1.2.5 was used to merge high-quality paired reads, and clonotypes were defined as unique nucleotide sequences. Clonotypes were aligned to IMGT TRBV, TRBD and TRBJ reference segments using MiTCR v1.1. Only V-J combinations with frequency above 0.0001, covering 98% to 99.2% of repertoires, were analysed. A TCS score was defined as the ratio between F50 (clonal expansion) and ExV (chaos), using BLOSUM62-based TCRdist between CDR3 peptides within each V-J. Welch's t-statistics and random forest reduced 500 to 650 V-J features to fewer than 15, which were used in a naive Bayes classifier (R e1071). The similarity between thyroid and blood repertoires was quantified using the Morisita-Horn index. Through fastp at Q25 and MiXCR, TCRdb rebuilt clones from the public reads, retaining in-frame beta chains. Identical CDR3 protein sequences are pooled into one entry, listed with their most common genes and DNA. The V and J calls reflect TCRdb's pipeline rather than the authors' work. This sample lists 550,000 to 700,000 distinct CDR3 sequences; roughly 14% were detected once. The ten biggest clones cover about 4% of the sample.

The rearranged chain carries TRBV6-5 and TRBJ1-1, with TRBD1 perhaps the D gene, on 5 matching bases. The sequenced sample consisted of blood. The receptor comes from a woman aged 40 to 50 with Graves' ophthalmopathy. The bases read TGTGCCAGCAGTTACTTGCAGGGCGTGGGCACTGAAGCTTTCTTT. Its coded protein is CASSYLQGVGTEAFF.